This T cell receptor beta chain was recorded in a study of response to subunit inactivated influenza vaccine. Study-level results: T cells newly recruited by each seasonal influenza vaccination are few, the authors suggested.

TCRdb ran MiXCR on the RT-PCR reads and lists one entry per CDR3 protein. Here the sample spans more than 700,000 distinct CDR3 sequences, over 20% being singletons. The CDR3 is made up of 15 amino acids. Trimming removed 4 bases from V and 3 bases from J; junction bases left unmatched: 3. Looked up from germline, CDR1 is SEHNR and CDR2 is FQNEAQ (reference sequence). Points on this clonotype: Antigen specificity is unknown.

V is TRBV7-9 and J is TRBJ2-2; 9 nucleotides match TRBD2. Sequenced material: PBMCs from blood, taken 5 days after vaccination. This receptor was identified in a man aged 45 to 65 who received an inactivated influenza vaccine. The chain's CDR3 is CASSSTSGDTGELFF. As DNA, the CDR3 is TGTGCCAGCAGCTCGACTAGCGGAGACACCGGGGAGCTGTTTTTT.